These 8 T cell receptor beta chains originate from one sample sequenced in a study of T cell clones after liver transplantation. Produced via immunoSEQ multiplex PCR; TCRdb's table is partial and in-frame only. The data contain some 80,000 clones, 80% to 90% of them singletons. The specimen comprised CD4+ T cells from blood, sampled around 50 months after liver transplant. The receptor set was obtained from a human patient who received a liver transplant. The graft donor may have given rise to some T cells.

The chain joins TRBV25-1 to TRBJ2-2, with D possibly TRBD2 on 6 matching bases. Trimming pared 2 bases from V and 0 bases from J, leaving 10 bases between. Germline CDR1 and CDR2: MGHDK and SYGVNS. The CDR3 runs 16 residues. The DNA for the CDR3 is TGTGCCAGCAGTGAAGGTGCGGGACCGAACACCGGGGAGCTGTTTTTT. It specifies CASSEGAGPNTGELFF.

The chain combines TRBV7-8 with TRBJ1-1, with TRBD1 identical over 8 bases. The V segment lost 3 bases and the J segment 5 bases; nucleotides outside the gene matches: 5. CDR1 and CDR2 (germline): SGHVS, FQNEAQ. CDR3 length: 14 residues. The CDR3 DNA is TGTGCCAGCAGCTTCGACAGGGGTTTTACTGAAGCTTTCTTT. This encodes CASSFDRGFTEAFF.

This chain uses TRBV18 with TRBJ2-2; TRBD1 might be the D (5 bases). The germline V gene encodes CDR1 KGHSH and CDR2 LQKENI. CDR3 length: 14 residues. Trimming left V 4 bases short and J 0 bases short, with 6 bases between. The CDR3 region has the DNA TGTGCCAGCTCACGGGGCACGAACACCGGGGAGCTGTTTTTT. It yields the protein CASSRGTNTGELFF.

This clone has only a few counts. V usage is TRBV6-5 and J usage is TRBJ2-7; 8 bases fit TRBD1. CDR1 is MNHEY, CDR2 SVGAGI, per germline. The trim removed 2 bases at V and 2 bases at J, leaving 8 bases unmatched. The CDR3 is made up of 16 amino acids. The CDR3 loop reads CASSYADRADTYEQYF. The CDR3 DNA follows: TGTGCCAGCAGTTACGCGGACAGGGCCGATACCTACGAGCAGTACTTC.

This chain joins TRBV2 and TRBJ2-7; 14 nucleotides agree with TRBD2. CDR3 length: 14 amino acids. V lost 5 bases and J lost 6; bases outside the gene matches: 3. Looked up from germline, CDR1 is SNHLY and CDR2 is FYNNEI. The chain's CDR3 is CASSRLAGGGEQYF. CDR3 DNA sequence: TGTGCCAGCAGTCGACTAGCGGGAGGGGGCGAGCAGTACTTC.

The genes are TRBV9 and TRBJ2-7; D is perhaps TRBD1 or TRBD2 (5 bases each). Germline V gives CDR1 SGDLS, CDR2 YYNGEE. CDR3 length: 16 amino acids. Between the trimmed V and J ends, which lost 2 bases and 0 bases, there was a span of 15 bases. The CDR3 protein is CASSVDVGGDSYEQYF. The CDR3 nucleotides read TGTGCCAGCAGCGTCGACGTTGGGGGTGACTCCTACGAGCAGTACTTC.

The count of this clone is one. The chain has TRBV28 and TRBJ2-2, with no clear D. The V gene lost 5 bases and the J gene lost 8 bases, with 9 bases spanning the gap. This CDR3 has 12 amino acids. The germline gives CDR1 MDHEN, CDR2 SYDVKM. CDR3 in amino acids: CASSKGKGELFF. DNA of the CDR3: TGTGCCAGCAGTAAGGGAAAAGGGGAGCTGTTTTTT.

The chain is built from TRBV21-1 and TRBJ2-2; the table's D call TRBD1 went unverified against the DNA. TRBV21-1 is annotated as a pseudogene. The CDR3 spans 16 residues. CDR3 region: CASSKDARDRTGELFF. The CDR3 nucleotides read TGTGCCAGCAGCAAAGACGCGCGGGACAGAACCGGGGAGCTGTTTTTT.